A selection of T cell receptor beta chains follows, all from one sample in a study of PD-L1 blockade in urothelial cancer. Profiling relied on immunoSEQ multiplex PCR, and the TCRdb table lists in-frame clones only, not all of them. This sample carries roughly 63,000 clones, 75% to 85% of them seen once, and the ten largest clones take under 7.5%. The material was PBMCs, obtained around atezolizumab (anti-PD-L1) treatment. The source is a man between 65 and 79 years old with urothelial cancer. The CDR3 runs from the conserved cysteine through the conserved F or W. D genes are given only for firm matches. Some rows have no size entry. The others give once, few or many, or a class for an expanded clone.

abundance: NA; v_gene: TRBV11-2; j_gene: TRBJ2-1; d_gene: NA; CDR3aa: CASNRDTSYNEQFF; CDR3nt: TGTGCCAGCAACAGAGATACCTCCTACAATGAGCAGTTCTTC
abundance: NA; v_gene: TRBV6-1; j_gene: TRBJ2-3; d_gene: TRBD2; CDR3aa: CASSVTSGIADTQYF; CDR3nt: TGTGCCAGCAGCGTGACTAGCGGGATTGCAGATACGCAGTATTTT
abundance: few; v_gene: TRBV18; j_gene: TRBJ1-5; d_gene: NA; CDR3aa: CASSPGRQWPQHF; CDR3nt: TGTGCCAGCTCACCGGGCAGACAATGGCCCCAGCATTTT
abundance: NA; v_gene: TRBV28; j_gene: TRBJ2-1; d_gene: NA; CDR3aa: CASSSQGRVQFF; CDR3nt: TGTGCCAGCAGTTCCCAGGGAAGGGTGCAGTTCTTC
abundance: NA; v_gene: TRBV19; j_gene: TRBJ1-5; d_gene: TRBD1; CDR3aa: CATTLTGNQPQHF; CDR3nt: TGTGCCACCACCTTGACAGGGAATCAGCCCCAGCATTTT
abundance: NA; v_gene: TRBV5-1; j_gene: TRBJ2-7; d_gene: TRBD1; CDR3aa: CASSFGTGNEQYF; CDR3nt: TGCGCCAGCAGCTTCGGGACAGGGAACGAGCAGTACTTC
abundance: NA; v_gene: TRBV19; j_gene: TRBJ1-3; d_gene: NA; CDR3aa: CASSTGAGNTIYF; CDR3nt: TGTGCCAGTTCGACGGGAGCTGGAAACACCATATATTTT
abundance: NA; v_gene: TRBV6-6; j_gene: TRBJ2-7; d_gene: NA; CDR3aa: CASNDRGSTYEQYF; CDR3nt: TGTGCCAGCAACGATCGGGGATCCACCTACGAGCAGTACTTC
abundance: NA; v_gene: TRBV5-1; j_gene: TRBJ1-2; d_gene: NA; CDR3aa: CASSSLQGYYGYTF; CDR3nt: TGCGCCAGCAGCTCGTTACAGGGCTACTATGGCTACACCTTC
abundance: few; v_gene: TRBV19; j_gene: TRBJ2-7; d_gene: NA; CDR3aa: CASMPRGSYEQYF; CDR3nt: TGTGCCAGTATGCCTCGGGGGTCCTACGAGCAGTACTTC
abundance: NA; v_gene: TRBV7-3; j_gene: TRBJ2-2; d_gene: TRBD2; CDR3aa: CASSYLAGNTGELFF; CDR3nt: TGTGCCAGCAGCTACCTAGCGGGGAACACCGGGGAGCTGTTTTTT
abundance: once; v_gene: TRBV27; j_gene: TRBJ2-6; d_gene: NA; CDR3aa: CASSTRPAASRGANVLTF; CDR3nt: TGTGCCAGCAGTACCCGCCCCGCAGCGTCTAGGGGGGCCAACGTCCTGACTTTC
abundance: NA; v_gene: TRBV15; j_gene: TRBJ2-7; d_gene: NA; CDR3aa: CATSRDLSGSYEQYF; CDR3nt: TGTGCCACCAGCAGAGATTTATCAGGGTCCTACGAGCAGTACTTC
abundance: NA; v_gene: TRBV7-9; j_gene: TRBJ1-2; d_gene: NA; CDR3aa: CASSFVLGYGYTF; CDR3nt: TGTGCCAGCAGCTTCGTACTTGGCTATGGCTACACCTTC
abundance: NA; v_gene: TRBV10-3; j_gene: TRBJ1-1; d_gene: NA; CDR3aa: CAIKGGNTEAFF; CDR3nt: TGTGCCATCAAAGGGGGGAACACTGAAGCTTTCTTT
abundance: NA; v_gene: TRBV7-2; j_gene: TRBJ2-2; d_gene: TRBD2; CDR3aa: CASSLGSGGGSNGELFF; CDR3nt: TGTGCCAGCAGCTTAGGGTCGGGGGGAGGAAGCAACGGGGAGCTGTTTTTT
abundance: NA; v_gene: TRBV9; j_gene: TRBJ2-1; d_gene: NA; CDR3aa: CASSVATEGDEQFF; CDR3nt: TGTGCCAGCAGCGTAGCTACGGAAGGGGATGAGCAGTTCTTC
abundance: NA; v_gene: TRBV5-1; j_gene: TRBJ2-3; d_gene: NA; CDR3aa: CASYPMGGQADTQYF; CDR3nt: TGCGCCAGTTACCCAATGGGGGGGCAGGCAGATACGCAGTATTTT
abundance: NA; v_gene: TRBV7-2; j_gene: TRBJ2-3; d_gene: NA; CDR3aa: CASSLVPTSTDTQYF; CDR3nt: TGTGCCAGCAGCTTAGTTCCGACTAGCACAGATACGCAGTATTTT
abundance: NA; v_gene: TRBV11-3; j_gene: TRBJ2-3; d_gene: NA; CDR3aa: CASSLILTGFTDTQYF; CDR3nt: TGTGCCAGCAGTCTAATACTAACGGGTTTCACAGATACGCAGTATTTT
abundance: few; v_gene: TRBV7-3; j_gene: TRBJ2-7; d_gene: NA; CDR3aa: CASSLGAGREQYF; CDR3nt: TGTGCCAGCAGCTTAGGGGCGGGGCGCGAGCAGTACTTC
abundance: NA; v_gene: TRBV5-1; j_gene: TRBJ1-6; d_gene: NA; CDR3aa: CASSLLGRGNSPLHF; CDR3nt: TGCGCCAGCAGCTTGCTAGGCAGGGGAAATTCACCCCTCCACTTT
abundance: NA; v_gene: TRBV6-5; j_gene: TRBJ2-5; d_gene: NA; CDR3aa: CASRHQQGHETQYF; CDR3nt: TGTGCCAGCAGGCACCAGCAGGGACATGAGACCCAGTACTTC
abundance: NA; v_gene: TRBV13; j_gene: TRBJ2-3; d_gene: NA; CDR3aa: CASSLVSTDTQYF; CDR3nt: TGTGCCAGCAGCTTAGTTTCGACAGATACGCAGTATTTT
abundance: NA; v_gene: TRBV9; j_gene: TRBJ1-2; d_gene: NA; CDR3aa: CASSPRAGTHNYGYTF; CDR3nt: TGTGCCAGCAGCCCCAGGGCGGGGACCCATAACTATGGCTACACCTTC
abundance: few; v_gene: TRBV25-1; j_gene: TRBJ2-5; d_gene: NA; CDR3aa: CASSERGKGVETQYF; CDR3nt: TGTGCCAGCAGTGAGAGGGGGAAAGGGGTGGAGACCCAGTACTTC
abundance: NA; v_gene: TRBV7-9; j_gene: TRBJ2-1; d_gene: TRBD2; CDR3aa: CASSLGLAGAYNEQFF; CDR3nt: TGTGCCAGCAGCTTAGGACTAGCGGGGGCCTACAATGAGCAGTTCTTC
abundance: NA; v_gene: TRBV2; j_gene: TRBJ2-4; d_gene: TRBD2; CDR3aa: CASSGGGTLAKNIQYF; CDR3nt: TGTGCCAGCAGTGGGGGGGGGACCCTAGCCAAAAACATTCAGTACTTC
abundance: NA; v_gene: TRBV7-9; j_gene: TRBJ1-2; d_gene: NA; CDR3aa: CASSYDRNYGYTF; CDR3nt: TGTGCCAGCAGTTACGACAGGAACTATGGCTACACCTTC
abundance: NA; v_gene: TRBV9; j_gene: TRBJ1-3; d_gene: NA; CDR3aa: CASSVNYNSLPGNTIYF; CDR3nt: TGTGCCAGCAGCGTCAACTACAACTCCCTACCTGGAAACACCATATATTTT
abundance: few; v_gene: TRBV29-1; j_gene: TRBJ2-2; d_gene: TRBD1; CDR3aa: CSVGFGTVNTGELFF; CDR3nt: TGCAGCGTCGGGTTCGGGACAGTGAACACCGGGGAGCTGTTTTTT
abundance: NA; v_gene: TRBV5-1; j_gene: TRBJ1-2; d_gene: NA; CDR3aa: CASSKTGDYGYTF; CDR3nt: TGCGCCAGCAGCAAGACAGGAGACTATGGCTACACCTTC
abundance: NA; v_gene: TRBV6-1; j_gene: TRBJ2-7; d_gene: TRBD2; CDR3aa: CASSEAASGAYEQYF; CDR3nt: TGTGCCAGCAGTGAAGCTGCCAGCGGGGCCTACGAGCAGTACTTC